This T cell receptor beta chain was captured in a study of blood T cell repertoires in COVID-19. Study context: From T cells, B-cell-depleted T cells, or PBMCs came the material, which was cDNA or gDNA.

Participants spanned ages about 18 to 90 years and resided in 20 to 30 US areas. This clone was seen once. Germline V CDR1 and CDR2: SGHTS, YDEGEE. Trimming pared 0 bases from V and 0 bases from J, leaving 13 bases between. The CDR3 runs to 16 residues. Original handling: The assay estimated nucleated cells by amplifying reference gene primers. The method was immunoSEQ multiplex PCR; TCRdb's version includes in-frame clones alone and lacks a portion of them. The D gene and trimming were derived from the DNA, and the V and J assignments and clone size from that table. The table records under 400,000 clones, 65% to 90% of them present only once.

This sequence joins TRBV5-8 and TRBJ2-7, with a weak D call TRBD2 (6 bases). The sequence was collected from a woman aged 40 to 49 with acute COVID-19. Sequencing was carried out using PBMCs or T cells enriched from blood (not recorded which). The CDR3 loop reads CASSLGVGLSSYEQYF. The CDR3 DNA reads TGTGCCAGCAGCTTGGGAGTGGGACTCAGCTCCTACGAGCAGTACTTC.